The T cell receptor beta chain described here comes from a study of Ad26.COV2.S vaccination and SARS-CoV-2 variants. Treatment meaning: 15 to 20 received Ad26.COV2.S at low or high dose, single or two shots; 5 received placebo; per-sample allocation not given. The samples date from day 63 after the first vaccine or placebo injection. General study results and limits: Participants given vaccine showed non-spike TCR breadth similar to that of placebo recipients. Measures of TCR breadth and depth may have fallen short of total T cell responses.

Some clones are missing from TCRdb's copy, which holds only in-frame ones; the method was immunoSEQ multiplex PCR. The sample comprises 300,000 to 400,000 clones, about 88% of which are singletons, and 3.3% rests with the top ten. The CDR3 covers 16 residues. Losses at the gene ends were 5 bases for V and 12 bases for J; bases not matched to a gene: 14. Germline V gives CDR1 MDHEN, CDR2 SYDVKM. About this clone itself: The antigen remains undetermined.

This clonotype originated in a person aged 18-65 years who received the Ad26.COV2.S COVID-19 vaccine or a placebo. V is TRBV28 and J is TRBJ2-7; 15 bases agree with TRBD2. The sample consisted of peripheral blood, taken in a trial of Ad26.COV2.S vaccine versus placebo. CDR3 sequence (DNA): TGTGCCAGCAGTACCCGGACTAGCGGGAGGGCCCTAGGGGGGTACTTC. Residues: CASSTRTSGRALGGYF.